Listed below are T cell receptor beta chains from one sample, sequenced in a study of shared clonotypes between healthy human individuals. Profiled with immunoSEQ multiplex PCR; TCRdb holds only in-frame clones, not every one. The sample has 2 million to 2.5 million clones; 80% to 95% are singletons. Material for sequencing was naive CD4+ T cells from PBMCs. All receptors derive from a man aged 18-30 years in good health. Some clones in this sample may be carry-over from other donors' samples. CDR3s include the opening cysteine and the closing phenylalanine or tryptophan. The D gene is left open where the match is weak. The listing skips clone size in some rows; elsewhere it reads once, few, many or a size class.

v_gene: TRBV7-8; j_gene: TRBJ1-5; d_gene: NA; abundance: NA; CDR3aa: CASSLRVAPNQPQHF; CDR3nt: TGTGCCAGCAGCTTACGGGTGGCTCCAAATCAGCCCCAGCATTTT
v_gene: TRBV5-1; j_gene: TRBJ2-5; d_gene: TRBD2; abundance: NA; CDR3aa: CASSSLLARETQYF; CDR3nt: TGCGCCAGCAGCTCGTTACTAGCGAGGGAGACCCAGTACTTC
v_gene: TRBV15; j_gene: TRBJ2-7; d_gene: TRBD1; abundance: NA; CDR3aa: CATSRDRSQDRKYEQYF; CDR3nt: TGTGCCACCAGCAGAGATAGGAGCCAGGACAGGAAATACGAGCAGTACTTC
v_gene: TRBV25-1; j_gene: TRBJ1-3; d_gene: NA; abundance: NA; CDR3aa: CASSEGSLGGTIYF; CDR3nt: TGTGCCAGCAGTGAAGGGTCCCTTGGAGGCACCATATATTTT
v_gene: TRBV19; j_gene: TRBJ2-5; d_gene: TRBD2; abundance: NA; CDR3aa: CASSPGLAAGIQETQYF; CDR3nt: TGTGCCAGTAGTCCGGGACTAGCGGCAGGGATCCAAGAGACCCAGTACTTC
v_gene: TRBV5-1; j_gene: TRBJ2-1; d_gene: TRBD1; abundance: NA; CDR3aa: CASSYSQGANEQFF; CDR3nt: TGCGCCAGCAGCTATAGCCAGGGGGCGAATGAGCAGTTCTTC
v_gene: TRBV6-1; j_gene: TRBJ2-1; d_gene: NA; abundance: NA; CDR3aa: CASSEGGGLSYNEQFF; CDR3nt: TGTGCCAGCAGTGAAGGCGGGGGCCTATCCTACAATGAGCAGTTCTTC
v_gene: TRBV29-1; j_gene: TRBJ1-1; d_gene: NA; abundance: NA; CDR3aa: CSVERRLNTEAFF; CDR3nt: TGCAGCGTTGAAAGAAGACTGAACACTGAAGCTTTCTTT
v_gene: TRBV5-6; j_gene: TRBJ2-7; d_gene: NA; abundance: NA; CDR3aa: CASSPPSSYEQYF; CDR3nt: TGTGCCAGCAGCCCCCCTTCGTCCTACGAGCAGTACTTC
v_gene: TRBV20-1; j_gene: TRBJ2-4; d_gene: NA; abundance: NA; CDR3aa: CSAIHGGIQYF; CDR3nt: TGCAGTGCTATCCACGGTGGCATTCAGTACTTC
v_gene: TRBV5-4; j_gene: TRBJ1-2; d_gene: NA; abundance: NA; CDR3aa: CASSPFSGAHGYTF; CDR3nt: TGTGCCAGCAGCCCGTTTTCGGGGGCCCATGGCTACACCTTC
v_gene: TRBV29-1; j_gene: TRBJ2-7; d_gene: NA; abundance: NA; CDR3aa: CSVYPAGLAYEQYF; CDR3nt: TGCAGCGTATATCCCGCCGGACTCGCATACGAGCAGTACTTC
v_gene: TRBV2; j_gene: TRBJ1-5; d_gene: TRBD1; abundance: NA; CDR3aa: CASSERRRGRGQPQHF; CDR3nt: TGTGCCAGCAGTGAACGTCGGAGGGGGCGCGGACAGCCCCAGCATTTT
v_gene: TRBV18; j_gene: TRBJ2-5; d_gene: NA; abundance: NA; CDR3aa: CASSGGETQYF; CDR3nt: TGTGCCAGCTCAGGAGGGGAGACCCAGTACTTC
v_gene: TRBV5-1; j_gene: TRBJ1-2; d_gene: TRBD1; abundance: NA; CDR3aa: CASSLSPGGNYGYTF; CDR3nt: TGCGCCAGCAGCTTGTCCCCAGGGGGCAACTATGGCTACACCTTC
v_gene: TRBV9; j_gene: TRBJ1-2; d_gene: NA; abundance: NA; CDR3aa: CASSVGDGSLGGYTF; CDR3nt: TGTGCCAGCAGCGTAGGGGACGGCTCCCTAGGAGGCTACACCTTC
v_gene: TRBV6-4; j_gene: TRBJ2-7; d_gene: TRBD2; abundance: NA; CDR3aa: CASSDSGLAGGTYEQYF; CDR3nt: TGTGCCAGCAGTGACTCGGGCCTAGCGGGAGGAACCTACGAGCAGTACTTC
v_gene: TRBV7-3; j_gene: TRBJ2-3; d_gene: NA; abundance: once; CDR3aa: CASSLRRATDTQYF; CDR3nt: TGTGCCAGCAGCTTGCGAAGGGCCACAGATACGCAGTATTTT
v_gene: TRBV9; j_gene: TRBJ2-5; d_gene: TRBD2; abundance: NA; CDR3aa: CASSLSGTTEETQYF; CDR3nt: TGTGCCAGCAGCCTAAGCGGGACTACCGAAGAGACCCAGTACTTC
v_gene: TRBV28; j_gene: TRBJ1-2; d_gene: NA; abundance: few; CDR3aa: CASSLFPYGYTF; CDR3nt: TGTGCCAGCAGTTTATTTCCCTATGGCTACACCTTC
v_gene: TRBV11-3; j_gene: TRBJ2-7; d_gene: NA; abundance: NA; CDR3aa: CASSRRAGPTYEQYF; CDR3nt: TGTGCCAGCAGCCGCCGGGCGGGGCCAACCTACGAGCAGTACTTC
v_gene: TRBV6-5; j_gene: TRBJ2-7; d_gene: NA; abundance: few; CDR3aa: CASSYSRVNGPYEQYF; CDR3nt: TGTGCCAGCAGTTACTCGAGGGTTAACGGACCCTACGAGCAGTACTTC
v_gene: TRBV5-1; j_gene: TRBJ2-1; d_gene: TRBD2; abundance: NA; CDR3aa: CASSSGLAGGPGEQFF; CDR3nt: TGCGCCAGCAGCTCGGGACTAGCGGGAGGGCCGGGAGAGCAGTTCTTC
v_gene: TRBV4-2; j_gene: TRBJ2-1; d_gene: NA; abundance: NA; CDR3aa: CASSPNTGSSYNEQFF; CDR3nt: TGTGCCAGCAGCCCGAACACAGGCAGCTCCTACAATGAGCAGTTCTTC
v_gene: TRBV28; j_gene: TRBJ2-7; d_gene: NA; abundance: NA; CDR3aa: CASRVQLGEQYF; CDR3nt: TGTGCCAGCAGGGTACAACTGGGCGAGCAGTACTTC
v_gene: TRBV7-6; j_gene: TRBJ2-3; d_gene: NA; abundance: NA; CDR3aa: CASSFIPADTQYF; CDR3nt: TGTGCCAGCAGCTTCATACCGGCAGATACGCAGTATTTT
v_gene: TRBV6-6; j_gene: TRBJ1-1; d_gene: NA; abundance: once; CDR3aa: CASLSATEAFF; CDR3nt: TGTGCCAGCCTTTCGGCCACTGAAGCTTTCTTT
v_gene: TRBV9; j_gene: TRBJ1-1; d_gene: TRBD1; abundance: NA; CDR3aa: CASSSGQGSGNTEAFF; CDR3nt: TGTGCCAGCAGCTCGGGACAGGGAAGCGGGAACACTGAAGCTTTCTTT
v_gene: TRBV11-1; j_gene: TRBJ2-3; d_gene: TRBD2; abundance: NA; CDR3aa: CASSLPGLAGGDTQYF; CDR3nt: TGTGCCAGCAGCTTACCGGGACTAGCGGGAGGGGATACGCAGTATTTT
v_gene: TRBV10-3; j_gene: TRBJ2-7; d_gene: NA; abundance: once; CDR3aa: CAISRTYVQYF; CDR3nt: TGTGCCATCAGCCGGACATACGTGCAGTACTTC
v_gene: TRBV19; j_gene: TRBJ1-2; d_gene: NA; abundance: NA; CDR3aa: CASIGTRPIEGYTF; CDR3nt: TGTGCCAGTATAGGGACCCGACCCATCGAGGGCTACACCTTC
v_gene: TRBV5-1; j_gene: TRBJ2-1; d_gene: NA; abundance: NA; CDR3aa: CASSVQGDEQFF; CDR3nt: TGCGCCAGCAGCGTACAGGGCGATGAGCAGTTCTTC
v_gene: TRBV5-4; j_gene: TRBJ2-5; d_gene: NA; abundance: NA; CDR3aa: CASSHQETQYF; CDR3nt: TGTGCCAGCAGCCATCAAGAGACCCAGTACTTC